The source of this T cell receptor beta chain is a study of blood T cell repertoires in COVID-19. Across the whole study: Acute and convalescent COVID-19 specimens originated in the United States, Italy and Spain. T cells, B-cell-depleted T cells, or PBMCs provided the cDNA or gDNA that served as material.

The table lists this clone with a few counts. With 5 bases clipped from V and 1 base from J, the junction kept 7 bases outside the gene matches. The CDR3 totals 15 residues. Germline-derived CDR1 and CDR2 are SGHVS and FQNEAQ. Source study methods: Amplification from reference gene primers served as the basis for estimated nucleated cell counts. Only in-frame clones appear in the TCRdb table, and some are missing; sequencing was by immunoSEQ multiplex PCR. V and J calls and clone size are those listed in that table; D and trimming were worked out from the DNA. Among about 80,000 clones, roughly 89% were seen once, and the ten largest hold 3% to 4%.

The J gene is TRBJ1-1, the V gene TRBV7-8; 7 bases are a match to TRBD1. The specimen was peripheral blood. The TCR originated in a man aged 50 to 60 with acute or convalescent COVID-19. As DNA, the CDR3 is TGTGCCAGCAGCCAGGAAGGGGGCCGGAACACTGAAGCTTTCTTT. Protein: CASSQEGGRNTEAFF.